These 27 T cell receptor beta chains were all obtained from the same sample, sequenced in a study of T cells in localized non-small cell lung cancer. The assay was immunoSEQ multiplex PCR, and TCRdb's table has in-frame clones only and misses some. The data show roughly 3,400 clones, with roughly 24% seen just once and around a fifth held by the top ten. The starting material was lung tumor tissue, obtained before any cancer treatment. All receptors come from a man aged 40 to 70 with stage II squamous cell lung carcinoma.

In this sample, this clone turned up a few times. This chain connects TRBV11-3 to TRBJ2-7; maybe TRBD1 (6 bases). Per germline, CDR1 SGHNT and CDR2 YENEEA. The CDR3 has 14 amino acids. Trimming shortened V by 4 bases and J by 3 bases, and 13 bases separated the two germline ends. The CDR3 region is CASSSPWDNYEQYF. CDR3 bases: TGTGCCAGCAGCTCTCCCTGGGACAACTACGAGCAGTACTTC.

This clone was recorded a few times. CDR3 DNA: TGTGCCACCACCTGGGACAGTAGACATGAAAAACTGTTTTTT. It encodes CATTWDSRHEKLFF. The J gene is TRBJ1-4, the V gene TRBV15; 7 nucleotides agree with TRBD1. In germline, CDR1 is LNHNV, CDR2 YYDKDF (reference sequence). This CDR3 spans 14 amino acids. V shed 7 bases and J 6 bases; nucleotides not matched to a gene: 8.

This clone was seen more than once but under ten times. The V call is TRBV11-3, the J call TRBJ2-1, with D unresolved. CDR1 and CDR2 from the germline V gene are SGHNT and YENEEA. This CDR3 has 14 residues. V was cut by 2 bases and J by 9 bases, with 14 bases left in between. The DNA for the CDR3 is TGTGCCAGCAGCTTAAAGGGCCCAGGATCTGAGCAGTTCTTC. It is translated as CASSLKGPGSEQFF.

By sample fraction, this clone is medium-sized. CDR3 loop: CASSSGQRGYEQYF. The CDR3, as DNA: TGTGCCAGCAGCTCGGGACAGAGGGGATACGAGCAGTACTTC. The chain employs TRBV11-3 and TRBJ2-7, with 7 bases lining up with TRBD1. The trim removed 4 bases at V and 4 bases at J, leaving 7 bases unmatched. Germline CDR1 reads SGHNT; CDR2 reads YENEEA. This CDR3 region has 14 residues.

This clone appeared a few times. The CDR3 DNA is TGTGCCATCAGACCGGGACTAGCGGGATGGGGCTCCTACAATGAGCAGTTCTTC. Translated, it gives CAIRPGLAGWGSYNEQFF. The chain combines TRBV6-8 with TRBJ2-1; the match to TRBD2 covers 13 bases. V trimming: 10 bases; J trimming: 0 bases; junction bases outside the gene matches: 12. CDR1 and CDR2 (germline): MNHGY, SAAAGT. This CDR3 contains 18 residues.

This clone was recorded a few times. The rearrangement links TRBV28 to TRBJ2-7, with D tentatively TRBD2 (6 bases). Germline V gene sequence: CDR1 MDHEN, CDR2 SYDVKM. The germline V and J ends were trimmed by 3 bases and 5 bases, with 14 bases remaining between them. CDR3 length: 14 amino acids. The DNA of the CDR3 is TGTGCCAGCAGTTTTGGAGGGCTTATCAACGAGCAGTACTTC. Translation gives CASSFGGLINEQYF.

The sample holds a few counts of this clone. The V and J genes are TRBV6-8 and TRBJ1-5; D remains unclear. Trimming left V 6 bases short and J 3 bases short, with 12 bases between. CDR1 is MNHGY and CDR2 is SAAAGT in the germline V gene. The CDR3 extends over 14 amino acids. The CDR3 loop is CASSPLGSNQPQHF. CDR3 nucleotide sequence: TGTGCCAGCAGCCCCCTAGGCTCCAATCAGCCCCAGCATTTT.

The rearrangement uses TRBV6-8 and TRBJ2-7; 11 bases fit TRBD2. From germline, CDR1 is MNHGY and CDR2 SAAAGT. CDR3 size: 16 residues. The V and J ends lost 0 bases and 2 bases, in that order; junction bases with no gene match: 3. The CDR3 loop is CASSYSGLAEAYEQYF. The CDR3 DNA reads as TGTGCCAGCAGTTACTCGGGACTAGCGGAGGCCTACGAGCAGTACTTC.

By proportion, this clone is medium-sized (0.01 to 0.1%). The genes are TRBV6-8 and TRBJ2-2; D unclear. Trimming cost V 6 bases and J 1 base, with 6 bases left between them. Germline assignment: CDR1 MNHGY and CDR2 SAAAGT. The CDR3 covers 13 residues. The CDR3 nucleotides are TGTGCCAGCAGAGCTGAGAACACCGGGGAGCTGTTTTTT. This translates into CASRAENTGELFF.

This clone was seen a handful of times. The rearrangement uses TRBV4-1 and TRBJ1-3; D possibly corresponds to TRBD1 (5 bases). Germline V CDR1 and CDR2: MGHRA, YSYEKL. Trimming removed 3 bases at V and 4 bases at J, with 16 bases between. The CDR3 is 16 residues long. CDR3 nucleotide sequence: TGCGCCAGCAGCCACCCTCCGGGAGACAGCGGAAACACCATATATTTT. Translating it yields CASSHPPGDSGNTIYF.

The rearrangement uses TRBV19 and TRBJ2-7; 8 nucleotides match TRBD2. With 2 bases clipped from V and 1 base from J, the junction kept 1 base outside the gene matches. The CDR3 has 14 amino acids. Germline CDR1 and CDR2: LNHDA and SQIVND (reference sequence). The CDR3 coding sequence is TGTGCCAGTAGTATAAAGCGGGAGTCCTACGAGCAGTACTTC. Translating gives CASSIKRESYEQYF.

The chain carries TRBV6-8 and TRBJ2-1; 7 bases fit TRBD1. Per germline, CDR1 MNHGY and CDR2 SAAAGT. Trimming cost V 3 bases and J 7 bases; bases outside gene matches: 12. The CDR3 runs to 16 residues. The CDR3 nucleotides are TGTGCCAGCAGTTATTTACAGGGGTCGGATGGTAATGAGCAGTTCTTC. Residues: CASSYLQGSDGNEQFF.

Sample share makes this clone large. This chain joins TRBV11-3 and TRBJ2-1, with TRBD1 identical over 10 bases. Trimming cost V 1 base and J 3 bases; bases outside gene matches: 3. CDR1 SGHNT and CDR2 YENEEA come from the germline V gene. The length of the CDR3 is 16 residues. CDR3 in amino acids: CASSLVWDRGYNEQFF. The DNA of the CDR3 is TGTGCCAGCAGCTTAGTATGGGACAGGGGCTACAATGAGCAGTTCTTC.

The J gene is TRBJ2-5, the V gene TRBV6-1; 13 bases align to TRBD2. V lost 1 base and J lost 7; bases outside the gene matches: 6. The CDR3 has 16 amino acids. The germline CDR1 and CDR2 sequences are MNHNS and SASEGT. The CDR3 loop reads CASSEVGLAGVGTQYF. The CDR3 bases are TGTGCCAGCAGTGAAGTTGGACTAGCGGGGGTAGGGACCCAGTACTTC.

In its sample, this clone was seen a few times. This rearrangement joins TRBV6-8 to TRBJ2-7; TRBD2 agrees at 9 bases. This CDR3 is built from 13 residues. Per germline, CDR1 MNHGY and CDR2 SAAAGT. V was clipped by 7 bases and J by 7 bases; unmatched bases: 8. DNA of the CDR3: TGTGCCAGCAACGCCCTAGCGGGACGGGAGCAGTACTTC. This codes for CASNALAGREQYF.

The J gene is TRBJ2-3, the V gene TRBV28, with 9 bases aligning to TRBD2. J was trimmed by 3 bases and V by 5 bases; bases with no gene match: 3. Germline CDR1 is MDHEN and CDR2 is SYDVKM. This CDR3 spans 14 amino acids. The CDR3 DNA follows: TGTGCCAGCAGTCTAGCGGGACGGACAGATACGCAGTATTTT. Translating it yields CASSLAGRTDTQYF.

The sample holds one count of this clone. The chain has TRBV10-2 and TRBJ2-3, with unresolved D. The CDR3 is 12 residues long. Trimming cost V 8 bases and J 5 bases, with 11 bases left between them. CDR1 and CDR2 from the germline V gene are WSHSY and SAAADI. The DNA of the CDR3 is TGCGCCAGCGCGGTGGGAAAAGATACGCAGTATTTT. Translating it yields CASAVGKDTQYF.

The rearrangement joins TRBV28 to TRBJ1-1; D gene unclear. V dropped 5 bases and J dropped 1 base, with 8 bases sitting between them. The germline gives CDR1 MDHEN, CDR2 SYDVKM. This CDR3 comprises 13 residues. CDR3 coding DNA: TGTGCCAGCAGTCCACAGCGGAACACTGAAGCTTTCTTT. This translates into CASSPQRNTEAFF.

In its sample, this clone ranks as medium-sized (0.01 to 0.1%). The CDR3 nucleotides are TGTGCCAGCAGTCCGGGACAGGGGACAGGCTACACCTTC. Amino acid sequence: CASSPGQGTGYTF. The gene calls are TRBV6-8 and TRBJ1-2, with 10 bases matching TRBD1. The trim removed 5 bases at V and 8 bases at J, leaving 5 bases unmatched. Germline V gene data show CDR1 as MNHGY and CDR2 as SAAAGT. There are 13 residues in the CDR3.

V and J are TRBV19 and TRBJ1-1; 7 positions match TRBD1. V trimming: 4 bases; J trimming: 0 bases; junction bases outside the gene matches: 2. Germline CDR1 LNHDA, CDR2 SQIVND (reference sequence). The CDR3 runs 14 residues. The CDR3 protein is CASSRGQLNTEAFF. The CDR3 bases are TGTGCCAGTAGTAGGGGACAGTTGAACACTGAAGCTTTCTTT.

This clone was found many times. The gene calls are TRBV9 and TRBJ2-7; 8 bases agree with TRBD1. CDR1 and CDR2 from the germline V gene are SGDLS and YYNGEE. V was pared by 5 bases and J by 3 bases, with 7 bases of the junction left unmatched. This CDR3 spans 14 amino acids. CDR3 DNA sequence: TGTGCCAGCAGTGGGACAGGTTATGACTACGAGCAGTACTTC. Its protein is CASSGTGYDYEQYF. The complete variable domain, with remaining parts taken from reference TRBV9 and TRBJ2-7, reads DSGVTQTPKHLITATGQRVTLRCSPRSGDLSVYWYQQSLDQGLQFLIQYYNGEERAKGNILERFSAQQFPDLHSELNLSSLELGDSALYFCASSGTGYDYEQYFGPGTRLTVT.

This clone was seen only a few times. This rearrangement joins TRBV11-3 to TRBJ2-6, with D tentatively TRBD1 (5 bases). The ends were cut back, 0 bases at V and 4 bases at J, with 7 bases in the middle. From germline, CDR1 is SGHNT and CDR2 YENEEA. The CDR3 sequence is 15 residues long. The CDR3 protein is CASSLEGVGANVLTF. For the CDR3, the DNA is TGTGCCAGCAGCTTAGAAGGGGTCGGGGCCAACGTCCTGACTTTC.

The genes are TRBV15 and TRBJ2-2; TRBD2 matches at 10 bases. Germline V gene data show CDR1 as LNHNV and CDR2 as YYDKDF (reference sequence). J gave up 5 bases and V 1 base, and 7 bases lay outside the gene matches. The CDR3 consists of 17 residues. The DNA of the CDR3 is TGTGCCACCAGCAGAGGCCCCCAGCGGGAGGGGACCGGGGAGCTGTTTTTT. This encodes CATSRGPQREGTGELFF. The variable domain in full, completed from reference TRBV15 and TRBJ2-2, reads DAMVIQNPRYQVTQFGKPVTLSCSQTLNHNVMYWYQQKSSQAPKLLFHYYDKDFNNEADTPDNFQSRRPNTSFCFLDIRSPGLGDTAMYLCATSRGPQREGTGELFFGEGSRLTVL.

V and J are TRBV21-1 and TRBJ2-7. TRBV21-1 is reported as a pseudogene. The CDR3 spans 15 residues. CDR3 protein: CASSVGPSSSYEQYF. CDR3 DNA: TGTGCCAGCAGCGTCGGACCTTCAAGCTCCTACGAGCAGTACTTC.

The chain employs TRBV15 and TRBJ2-3, with D uncertain. The CDR3 runs to 15 residues. V was shortened by 1 base and J by 3 bases, with 11 bases between the two germline ends. CDR1 and CDR2 (germline): LNHNV, YYDKDF (reference sequence). The CDR3, as DNA: TGTGCCACCAGCAGAGGGCTCGGTGGGACAGATACGCAGTATTTT. It encodes CATSRGLGGTDTQYF.

The chain links TRBV28 to TRBJ2-7, with D possibly called TRBD1 or TRBD2 (5 bases each). The CDR3 length is 15 residues. Trimming took off 6 bases at V and 3 bases at J, with 18 bases between the two ends. Germline values: CDR1 MDHEN, CDR2 SYDVKM. For the CDR3, the DNA is TGTGCCAGCAGGTTACCCGGGGCGCGAAACTACGAGCAGTACTTC. Translated: CASRLPGARNYEQYF.

The chain is built from TRBV6-7 and TRBJ2-7; possibly TRBD1 for D (6 bases). Being an ORF, TRBV6-7 has a function that is uncertain. Trimming pared 6 bases from V and 4 bases from J, leaving 7 bases between. The CDR3 spans 11 residues. Here the CDR3 reads CASRQGYEQYF. DNA for the CDR3: TGTGCCAGCAGACAGGGATACGAGCAGTACTTC.